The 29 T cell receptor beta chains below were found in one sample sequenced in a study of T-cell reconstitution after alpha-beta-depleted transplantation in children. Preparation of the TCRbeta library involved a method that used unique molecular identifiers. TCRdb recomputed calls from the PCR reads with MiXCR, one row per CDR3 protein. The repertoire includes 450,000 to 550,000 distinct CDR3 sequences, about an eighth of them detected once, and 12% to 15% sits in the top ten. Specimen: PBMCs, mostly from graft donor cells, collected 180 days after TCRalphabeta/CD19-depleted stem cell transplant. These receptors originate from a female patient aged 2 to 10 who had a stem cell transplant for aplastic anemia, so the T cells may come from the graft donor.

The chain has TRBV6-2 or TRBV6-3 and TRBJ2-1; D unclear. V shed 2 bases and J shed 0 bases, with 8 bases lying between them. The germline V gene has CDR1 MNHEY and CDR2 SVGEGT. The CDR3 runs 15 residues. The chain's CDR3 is CASSYGDHSYNEQFF. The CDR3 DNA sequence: TGTGCCAGCAGTTACGGGGATCACTCCTACAATGAGCAGTTCTTC.

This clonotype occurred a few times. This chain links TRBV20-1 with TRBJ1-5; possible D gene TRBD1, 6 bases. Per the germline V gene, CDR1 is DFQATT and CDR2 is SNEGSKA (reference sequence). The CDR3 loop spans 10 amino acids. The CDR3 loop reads CGTGHQPQHF. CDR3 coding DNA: TGCGGAACAGGGCATCAGCCCCAGCATTTT.

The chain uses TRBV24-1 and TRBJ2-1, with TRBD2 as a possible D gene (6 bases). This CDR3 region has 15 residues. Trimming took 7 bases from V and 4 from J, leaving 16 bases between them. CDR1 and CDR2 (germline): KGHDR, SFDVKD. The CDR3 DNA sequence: TGTGCCACCAGGGGAGGCCCCACCTTATACAATGAGCAGTTCTTC. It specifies CATRGGPTLYNEQFF.

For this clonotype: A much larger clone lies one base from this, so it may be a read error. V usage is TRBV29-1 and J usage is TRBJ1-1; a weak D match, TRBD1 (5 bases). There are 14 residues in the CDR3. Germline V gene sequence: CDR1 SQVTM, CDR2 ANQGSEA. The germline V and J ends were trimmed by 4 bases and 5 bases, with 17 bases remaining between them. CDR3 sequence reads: CSVVTGTSGTEAFF. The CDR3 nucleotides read TGCAGCGTTGTGACCGGGACCTCAGGAACTGAAGCTTTCTTT.

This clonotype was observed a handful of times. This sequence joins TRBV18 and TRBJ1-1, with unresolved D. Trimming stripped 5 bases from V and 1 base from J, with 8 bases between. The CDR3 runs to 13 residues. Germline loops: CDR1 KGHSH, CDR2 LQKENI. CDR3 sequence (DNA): TGTGCCAGCTCAACAGCAGAGAACACTGAAGCTTTCTTT. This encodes CASSTAENTEAFF.

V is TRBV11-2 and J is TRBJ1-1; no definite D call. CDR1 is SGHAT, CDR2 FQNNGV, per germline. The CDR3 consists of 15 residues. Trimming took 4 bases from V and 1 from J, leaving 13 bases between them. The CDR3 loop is CASSYQATPNTEAFF. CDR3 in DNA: TGTGCCAGCAGCTATCAGGCCACCCCGAACACTGAAGCTTTCTTT.

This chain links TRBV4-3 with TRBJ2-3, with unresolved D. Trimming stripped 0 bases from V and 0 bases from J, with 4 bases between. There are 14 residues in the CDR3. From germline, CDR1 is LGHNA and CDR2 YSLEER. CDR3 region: CASSQDSSTDTQYF. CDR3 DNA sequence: TGCGCCAGCAGCCAAGATTCCAGCACAGATACGCAGTATTTT.

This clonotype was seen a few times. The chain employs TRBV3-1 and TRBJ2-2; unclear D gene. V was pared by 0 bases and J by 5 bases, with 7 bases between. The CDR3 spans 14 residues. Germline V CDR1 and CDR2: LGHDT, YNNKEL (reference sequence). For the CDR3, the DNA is TGTGCCAGCAGCCAAGAGTCCGGGACCGGGGAGCTGTTTTTT. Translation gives CASSQESGTGELFF.

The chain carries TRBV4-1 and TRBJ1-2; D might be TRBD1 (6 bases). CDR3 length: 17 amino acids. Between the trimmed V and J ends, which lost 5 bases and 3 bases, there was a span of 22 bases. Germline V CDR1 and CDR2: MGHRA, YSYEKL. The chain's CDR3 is CASSARPTEGVDYGYTF. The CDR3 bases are TGCGCCAGCAGCGCACGCCCCACAGAGGGGGTAGACTATGGCTACACCTTC.

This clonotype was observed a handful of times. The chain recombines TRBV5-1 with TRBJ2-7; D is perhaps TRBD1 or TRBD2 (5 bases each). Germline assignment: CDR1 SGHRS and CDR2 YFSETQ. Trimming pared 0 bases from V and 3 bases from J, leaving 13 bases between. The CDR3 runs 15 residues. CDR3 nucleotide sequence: TGCGCCAGCAGCTTGGCCCGGGGCGACGACTACGAGCAGTACTTC. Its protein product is CASSLARGDDYEQYF.

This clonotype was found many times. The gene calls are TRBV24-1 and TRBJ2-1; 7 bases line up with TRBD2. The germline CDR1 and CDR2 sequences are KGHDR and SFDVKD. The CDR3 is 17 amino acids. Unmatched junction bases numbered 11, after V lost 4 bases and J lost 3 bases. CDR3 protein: CATSDPGASGVYNEQFF. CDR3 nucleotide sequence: TGTGCCACCAGTGACCCCGGGGCTAGCGGAGTCTACAATGAGCAGTTCTTC.

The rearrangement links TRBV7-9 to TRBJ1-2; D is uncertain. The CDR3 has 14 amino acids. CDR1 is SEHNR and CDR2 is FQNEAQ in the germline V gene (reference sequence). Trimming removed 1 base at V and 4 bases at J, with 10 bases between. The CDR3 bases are TGTGCCAGCAGCTTAGGTGGGAATTTCTATGGCTACACCTTC. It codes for CASSLGGNFYGYTF.

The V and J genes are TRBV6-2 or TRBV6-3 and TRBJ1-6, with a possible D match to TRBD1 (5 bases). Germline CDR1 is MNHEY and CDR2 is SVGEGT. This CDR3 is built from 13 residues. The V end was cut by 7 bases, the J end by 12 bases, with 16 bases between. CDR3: CASNRGTDGPLHF. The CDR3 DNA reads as TGTGCCAGCAATAGGGGAACAGACGGACCCCTCCACTTT.

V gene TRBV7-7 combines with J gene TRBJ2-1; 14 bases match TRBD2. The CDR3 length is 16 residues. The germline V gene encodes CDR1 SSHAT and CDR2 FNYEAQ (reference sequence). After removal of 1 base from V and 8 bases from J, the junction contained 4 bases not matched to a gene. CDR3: CASSLEGLAGEYEQFF. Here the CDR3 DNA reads TGTGCCAGCAGCTTAGAGGGACTAGCGGGAGAATATGAGCAGTTCTTC.

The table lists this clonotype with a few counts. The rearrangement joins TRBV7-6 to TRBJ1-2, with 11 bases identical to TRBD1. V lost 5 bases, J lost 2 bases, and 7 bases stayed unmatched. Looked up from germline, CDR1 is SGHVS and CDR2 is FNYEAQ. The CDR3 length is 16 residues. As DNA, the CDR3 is TGTGCCAGCAGCCGGGACAGGGGGTCTCCCAACTATGGCTACACCTTC. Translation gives CASSRDRGSPNYGYTF.

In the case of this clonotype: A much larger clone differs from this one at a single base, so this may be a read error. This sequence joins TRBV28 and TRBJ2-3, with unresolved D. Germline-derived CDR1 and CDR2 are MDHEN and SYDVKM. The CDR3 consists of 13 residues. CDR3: CDSSFTGTDTQYF. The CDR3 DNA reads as TGTGACAGCAGTTTCACAGGCACAGATACGCAGTATTTT. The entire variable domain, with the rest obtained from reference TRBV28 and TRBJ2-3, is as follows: DVKVTQSSRYLVKRTGEKVFLECVQDMDHENMFWYRQDPGLGLRLIYFSYDVKMKEKGDIPEGYSVSREKKERFSLILESASTNQTSMYLCDSSFTGTDTQYFGPGTRLTVL.

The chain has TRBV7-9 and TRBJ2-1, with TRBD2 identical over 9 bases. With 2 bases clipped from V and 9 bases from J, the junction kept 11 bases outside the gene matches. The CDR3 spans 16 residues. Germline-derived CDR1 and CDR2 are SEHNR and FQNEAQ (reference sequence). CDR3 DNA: TGTGCCAGCAGCTTATTAGCGGGAGTTTCCCGTGGTGAGCAGTTCTTC. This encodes CASSLLAGVSRGEQFF.

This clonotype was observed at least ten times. The CDR3 nucleotides are TGTGCCAGCAGCTCCGGGGCTTACAATGAGCAGTTCTTC. As protein: CASSSGAYNEQFF. The chain joins TRBV7-2 to TRBJ2-1; D might be TRBD1 or TRBD2, each matching 5 bases. CDR1 SGHTA and CDR2 FQGNSA come from the germline V gene. CDR3 length: 13 amino acids. V gave up 4 bases and J gave up 4 bases, with 8 bases separating them.

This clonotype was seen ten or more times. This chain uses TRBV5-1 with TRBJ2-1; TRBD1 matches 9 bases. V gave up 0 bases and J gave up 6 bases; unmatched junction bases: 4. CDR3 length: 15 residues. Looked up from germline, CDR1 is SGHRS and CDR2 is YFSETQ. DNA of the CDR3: TGCGCCAGCAGCTTGGACGGACAGGGGACCAATGAGCAGTTCTTC. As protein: CASSLDGQGTNEQFF.

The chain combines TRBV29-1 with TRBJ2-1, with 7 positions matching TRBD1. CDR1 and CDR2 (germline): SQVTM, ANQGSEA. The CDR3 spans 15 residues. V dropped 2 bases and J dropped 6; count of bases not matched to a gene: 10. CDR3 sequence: CSVEIGTVVFNEQFF. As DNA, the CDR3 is TGCAGCGTTGAAATCGGGACAGTGGTTTTCAATGAGCAGTTCTTC.

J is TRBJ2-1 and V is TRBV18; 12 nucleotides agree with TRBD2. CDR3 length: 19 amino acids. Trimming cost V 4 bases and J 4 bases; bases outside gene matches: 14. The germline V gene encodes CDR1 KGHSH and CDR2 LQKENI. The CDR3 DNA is TGTGCCAGCTCACGAGGGGCCTACGCTGGACTAGCGGGGTACAATGAGCAGTTCTTC. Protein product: CASSRGAYAGLAGYNEQFF.

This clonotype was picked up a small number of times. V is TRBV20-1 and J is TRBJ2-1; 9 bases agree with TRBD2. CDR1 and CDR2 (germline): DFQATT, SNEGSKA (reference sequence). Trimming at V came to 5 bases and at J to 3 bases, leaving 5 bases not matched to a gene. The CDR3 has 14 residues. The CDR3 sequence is CSAFTSGFYNEQFF. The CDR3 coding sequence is TGCAGTGCTTTTACTAGCGGGTTCTACAATGAGCAGTTCTTC.

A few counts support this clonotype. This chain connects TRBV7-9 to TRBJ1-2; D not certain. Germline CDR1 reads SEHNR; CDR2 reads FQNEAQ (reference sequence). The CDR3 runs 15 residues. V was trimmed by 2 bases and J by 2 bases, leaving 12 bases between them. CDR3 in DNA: TGTGCCAGCAGCTTATGGAGAAGACGGAACTATGGCTACACCTTC. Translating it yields CASSLWRRRNYGYTF.

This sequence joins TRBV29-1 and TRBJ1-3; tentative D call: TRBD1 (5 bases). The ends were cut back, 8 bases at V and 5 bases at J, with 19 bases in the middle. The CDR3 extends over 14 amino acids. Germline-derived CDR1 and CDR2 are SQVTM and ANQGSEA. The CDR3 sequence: CSFSGGAARNTIYF. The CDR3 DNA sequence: TGCAGCTTTAGTGGTGGGGCAGCTCGAAACACCATATATTTT.

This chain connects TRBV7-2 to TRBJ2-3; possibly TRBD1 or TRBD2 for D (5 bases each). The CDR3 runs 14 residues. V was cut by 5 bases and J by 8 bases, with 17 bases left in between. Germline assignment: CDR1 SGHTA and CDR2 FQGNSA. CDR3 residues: CASSRVTVRGTQYF. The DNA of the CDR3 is TGTGCCAGCAGCCGCGTGACGGTGAGGGGTACGCAGTATTTT.

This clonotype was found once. In DNA form, the CDR3 reads TGTGCCAGCCTCCCGGTGCCTGAAGCTTTCTTT. This codes for CASLPVPEAFF. The rearrangement uses TRBV21-1 and TRBJ1-1; the D call of TRBD1 is as the table states it, not checked on the DNA. TRBV21-1 represents a pseudogene. The CDR3 totals 11 residues.

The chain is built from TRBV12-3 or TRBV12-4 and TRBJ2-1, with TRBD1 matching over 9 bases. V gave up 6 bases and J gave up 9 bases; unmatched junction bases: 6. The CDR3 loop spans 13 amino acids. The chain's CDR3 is CASSLTGGVEQFF. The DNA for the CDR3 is TGTGCCAGCAGCCTTACAGGGGGCGTTGAGCAGTTCTTC.

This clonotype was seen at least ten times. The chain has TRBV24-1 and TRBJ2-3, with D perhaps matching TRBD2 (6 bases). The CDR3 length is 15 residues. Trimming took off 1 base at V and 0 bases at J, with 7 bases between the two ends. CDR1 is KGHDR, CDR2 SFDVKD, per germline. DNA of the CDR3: TGTGCCACCAGTGATTTCGGGACTAGCACAGATACGCAGTATTTT. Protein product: CATSDFGTSTDTQYF.

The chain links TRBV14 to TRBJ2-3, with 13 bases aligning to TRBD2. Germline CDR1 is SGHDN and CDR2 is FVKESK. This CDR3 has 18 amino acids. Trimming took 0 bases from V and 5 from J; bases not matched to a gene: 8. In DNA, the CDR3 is TGTGCCAGCAGCCAAGAACCGGGACTAGCGGGATTTGAAGATACGCAGTATTTT. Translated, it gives CASSQEPGLAGFEDTQYF.